Included here is one T cell receptor beta chain sequence, with context. Its cognate antigen has yet to be identified. Base qualities are not at hand, and no much larger clone is one base apart. TCRbeta CDR3 regions were amplified from genomic DNA using the immunoSEQ Assay, a bias-controlled multiplex PCR. As for how the authors treated the data: Within the assay, amplification of reference gene primers was used to estimate how many nucleated cells each sample contained. Sequence reads were collapsed and filtered to measure the absolute abundance of every unique TCRbeta CDR3 rearrangement. For each sample, productive Simpson clonality was calculated as the square root of Simpson's diversity index across productive rearrangements. Sourced from immuneACCESS, this table was stored by TCRdb with only in-frame sequences that have V and J called. A share of the clones is absent; for the studies checked, an unresolved V gene accounts for under half, and the remainder has no known explanation. Clone size and the V and J calls come from that table; the DNA yielded D and trimming. Present in this sample are roughly 200,000 clones, about 93% of which were seen just once. The top ten clones comprise approximately 0.8% of the sample.

One collaborating source in Seattle enrolled patients during active infection and followed them longitudinally through the course of disease. Each collaborating institution followed its own protocols to collect whole blood in K2EDTA tubes. For TCRbeta analysis, collaborators shipped samples in one of three forms: frozen whole blood, isolated PBMCs, or DNA extracted from either of those sample types. These data are taken from a study of blood T cell repertoires in COVID-19 (dated by TCRdb to 2018 to 2020). For the wider study: Samples covering the acute and convalescent phases of COVID-19 were provided by collaborators in the United States, Italy and Spain. Nearly every sample came with metadata listing a de-identified subject ID, COVID-19 status, age in years and sex. A freely available public database, intended as a resource for researchers studying the immune response to SARS-CoV-2, is where the repertoires were released. The samples were drawn from two sources: the first 160 participants of the ongoing ImmuneRACE study, and about 1,300 subjects contributed by 6 global collaborators. The material from the prospective study consisted of cDNA or gDNA derived from T cells, B-cell-depleted T cells, or PBMCs. The dataset comprised deeply sampled blood TCRbeta repertoires from subjects exposed to, actively infected with, or recovered from COVID-19. Where HLA class I and class II types were available, the types were taken from metadata supplied by the sample provider, not from assay-based typing.

Summary of the overall study and its limitations: Clinical and demographic metadata were provided uncurated, with the amount varying by source and participant.

CDR3 length: 13 amino acids, cysteine to phenylalanine. The sequence is cut down to CDR3 DNA, 39 bases in frame from base 1. CDR1 and CDR2, per the germline V gene, are SQVTM and ANQGSEA. The V end loses 3 bases and the J end loses 3 bases, and a stretch of 11 bases separates them. Sequencing used peripheral blood. The origin of this receptor is a man aged 25-45 years with COVID-19, enrolled during active disease. The chain is made from TRBV29-1 and TRBJ1-1; perhaps TRBD1 is the D gene, with 5 bases matching. The nucleotide sequence is TGCAGCGTTGATCGGGGGGGTGACACTGAAGCTTTCTTT. Its translation reads: CSVDRGGDTEAFF.